What follows are 27 T cell receptor beta chains derived from one specimen sequenced in a study of Ad26.COV2.S vaccination and SARS-CoV-2 variants. Treatment: around 19 received Ad26.COV2.S at low or high dose, single or two shots; several received placebo; per-sample allocation not given. Sample collection was performed on day 63 after the first vaccine or placebo injection. The assay was immunoSEQ multiplex PCR, and TCRdb's table has in-frame clones only and misses some. The data show 410,000 or so clones, about 92% seen once. Sequenced material: peripheral blood, taken in a trial of Ad26.COV2.S vaccine versus placebo. The source of these receptors is a person between 18 and 65 years old who received the Ad26.COV2.S COVID-19 vaccine or a placebo.

The chain joins TRBV6-5 to TRBJ1-5; tentatively, D is TRBD1 (6 bases). Trimming took 4 bases from V and 9 from J, leaving 19 bases between them. The CDR3 runs to 15 residues. Germline V gene lookup returns CDR1 MNHEY and CDR2 SVGAGI. This CDR3 reads CASSLVRGAQGPQHF. CDR3 nucleotides: TGTGCCAGCAGTTTAGTCCGGGGGGCGCAGGGGCCCCAGCATTTT.

The V and J genes are TRBV5-1 and TRBJ2-3; D is possibly TRBD1 (6 bases). The CDR3 extends over 15 amino acids. V gave up 3 bases and J gave up 1 base, with 12 bases separating them. Germline CDR1 is SGHRS and CDR2 is YFSETQ. The CDR3: CASSSYEGGTDTQYF. The CDR3 DNA follows: TGCGCCAGCAGCTCCTACGAGGGGGGCACAGATACGCAGTATTTT.

V usage is TRBV4-1 and J usage is TRBJ1-3, with D hard to call. V lost 1 base, J lost 2 bases, and 12 bases lay in between. The CDR3 consists of 16 residues. Germline V gene sequence: CDR1 MGHRA, CDR2 YSYEKL. CDR3 in DNA: TGCGCCAGCAGCCAAGTACAGACAAACCCTGGAAACACCATATATTTT. It is translated as CASSQVQTNPGNTIYF.

This chain connects TRBV5-1 to TRBJ2-5; no clear D. Trimming removed 2 bases from V and 4 bases from J, with 6 bases in between. The CDR3 consists of 12 residues. The germline CDR1 and CDR2 sequences are SGHRS and YFSETQ. The CDR3: CASSFDRETQYF. DNA for the CDR3: TGCGCCAGCAGCTTCGATCGAGAGACCCAGTACTTC.

The chain is built from TRBV4-3 and TRBJ2-1; weak D call: TRBD1 (5 bases). V lost 0 bases and J lost 3, with 15 bases in between. Germline V CDR1 and CDR2: LGHNA, YSLEER. CDR3 length equals 17 residues. The CDR3 bases are TGCGCCAGCAGCCAAGATTCGGCAGGGCAGGGCTACAATGAGCAGTTCTTC. Translation: CASSQDSAGQGYNEQFF.

In its sample, this clone was seen once. The rearrangement uses TRBV7-7 and TRBJ2-1; the match to TRBD1 covers 7 bases. The CDR3 covers 17 residues. Trimming at V came to 5 bases and at J to 0 bases, leaving 10 bases not matched to a gene. CDR1 is SSHAT, CDR2 FNYEAQ, per germline (reference sequence). CDR3 in amino acids: CASSPSGTESSYNEQFF. The CDR3 nucleotides read TGTGCCAGCAGCCCTAGTGGGACAGAGTCCTCCTACAATGAGCAGTTCTTC.

This chain joins TRBV7-9 and TRBJ1-4; maybe TRBD1 (6 bases). Germline CDR1 is SEHNR and CDR2 is FQNEAQ (reference sequence). The CDR3 loop spans 18 amino acids. The ends were cut back, 5 bases at V and 2 bases at J, with 21 bases in the middle. CDR3 bases: TGTGCCAGCAGCCGGGACATACGACCCCGAGGGACTAATGAAAAACTGTTTTTT. It yields the protein CASSRDIRPRGTNEKLFF.

The chain couples TRBV5-1 to TRBJ1-1; 7 nucleotides match TRBD1. The CDR3 runs to 17 residues. From germline, CDR1 is SGHRS and CDR2 YFSETQ. With 2 bases clipped from V and 5 bases from J, the junction kept 15 bases outside the gene matches. CDR3 sequence (DNA): TGCGCCAGCAGCTTAATAACCCGGGACAGAAGTATGACTGAAGCTTTCTTT. It is translated as CASSLITRDRSMTEAFF.

The chain is built from TRBV9 and TRBJ1-1; possibly TRBD1 for D (5 bases). Deletions cut 4 bases from V and 3 bases from J, with 13 bases between. Looked up from germline, CDR1 is SGDLS and CDR2 is YYNGEE. The CDR3 runs to 14 residues. The CDR3, as DNA: TGTGCCAGCAGCCGGGGACTGAGCGACACTGAAGCTTTCTTT. It is translated as CASSRGLSDTEAFF.

The chain couples TRBV28 to TRBJ2-5; D is ambiguous. Trimming cost V 5 bases and J 1 base, with 20 bases left between them. CDR1 and CDR2 (germline): MDHEN, SYDVKM. There are 17 residues in the CDR3. The CDR3 coding sequence is TGTGCCAGCAGTCTTATCGCGTGGGTCCTGACCCAAGAGACCCAGTACTTC. Translating it yields CASSLIAWVLTQETQYF. The variable domain in full, completed from reference TRBV28 and TRBJ2-5, reads DVKVTQSSRYLVKRTGEKVFLECVQDMDHENMFWYRQDPGLGLRLIYFSYDVKMKEKGDIPEGYSVSREKKERFSLILESASTNQTSMYLCASSLIAWVLTQETQYFGPGTRLLVL.

The chain carries TRBV6-6 and TRBJ2-7, with 9 bases lining up with TRBD1. Trimming took 2 bases from V and 1 from J; bases not matched to a gene: 6. The CDR3 runs to 16 residues. Germline CDR1 and CDR2: MNHNY and SVGAGI (reference sequence). CDR3 region: CASSYRLDRGSYEQYF. DNA of the CDR3: TGTGCCAGCAGTTACCGGCTGGACAGGGGATCCTACGAGCAGTACTTC.

This clone turned up a few times. The chain joins TRBV19 to TRBJ2-7; D might be TRBD1 (6 bases). V lost 8 bases and J 0 bases, leaving 11 bases between the germline ends. This CDR3 has 13 amino acids. Looked up from germline, CDR1 is LNHDA and CDR2 is SQIVND (reference sequence). The CDR3 DNA reads as TGTGCCAGTGGTACAGGGAACTCCTACGAGCAGTACTTC. Its protein is CASGTGNSYEQYF.

This chain links TRBV27 with TRBJ1-1; 7 bases are a match to TRBD1. This CDR3 region has 13 residues. J was trimmed by 1 base and V by 8 bases; bases with no gene match: 4. The germline gives CDR1 MNHEY, CDR2 SMNVEV (reference sequence). CDR3 in amino acids: CASVRQGNTEAFF. CDR3 bases: TGTGCCAGCGTTCGACAGGGGAACACTGAAGCTTTCTTT.

The chain combines TRBV7-9 with TRBJ2-1, with D perhaps matching TRBD1 (6 bases). The ends were cut back, 5 bases at V and 12 bases at J, with 14 bases in the middle. The CDR3 is 12 amino acids. Germline V lookup: CDR1 SEHNR, CDR2 FQNEAQ (reference sequence). The CDR3 DNA is TGTGCCAGCAGCACAGAGGGGGACCTGCAGTTCTTC. This encodes CASSTEGDLQFF.

The chain recombines TRBV27 with TRBJ2-1, with 7 bases fitting TRBD2. With 3 bases clipped from V and 0 bases from J, the junction kept 2 bases outside the gene matches. CDR1 is MNHEY, CDR2 SMNVEV, per germline (reference sequence). The CDR3 covers 15 residues. The CDR3 sequence is CASSLGGGSYNEQFF. The DNA of the CDR3 is TGTGCCAGCAGTTTGGGGGGGGGCTCCTACAATGAGCAGTTCTTC.

The J gene is TRBJ2-2, the V gene TRBV19; 9 nucleotides align to TRBD1. Germline CDR1 is LNHDA and CDR2 is SQIVND (reference sequence). The CDR3 sequence is 15 residues long. V lost 3 bases, J lost 6 bases, and 5 bases stayed unmatched. The CDR3 here is CASSISTGGAGELFF. In DNA form, the CDR3 reads TGTGCCAGTAGTATTTCGACAGGGGGAGCCGGGGAGCTGTTTTTT.

J is TRBJ1-2 and V is TRBV25-1, with D hard to call. The CDR3 is 11 residues long. V lost 5 bases to trimming and J lost 4 bases, with 5 bases between them. Germline loops: CDR1 MGHDK, CDR2 SYGVNS. Here the CDR3 DNA reads TGTGCCAGCAGTCGGTCCTATGGCTACACCTTC. Protein product: CASSRSYGYTF.

Of note for this clone: Other DNA sequences in the sample encode the same CDR3. V and J are TRBV6-5 and TRBJ2-7; D is ambiguous. Germline CDR1 MNHEY, CDR2 SVGAGI. The CDR3 runs 11 residues. The V gene lost 4 bases and the J gene lost 3 bases, with 4 bases spanning the gap. CDR3 DNA sequence: TGTGCCAGCAGTTGGGGCTACGAGCAGTACTTC. It specifies CASSWGYEQYF.

The chain uses TRBV4-3 and TRBJ2-2, with 12 bases that match TRBD1. V was clipped by 3 bases and J by 7 bases; unmatched bases: 9. CDR1 and CDR2 from the germline V gene are LGHNA and YSLEER. The CDR3 covers 17 residues. In nucleotides, the CDR3 is TGCGCCAGCAGCCAGGGGTGGGGACAGGGGGCAGGCGGGGAGCTGTTTTTT. Residues: CASSQGWGQGAGGELFF.

This rearrangement joins TRBV19 to TRBJ2-3; 15 bases map to TRBD2. V gave up 10 bases and J gave up 5 bases; unmatched junction bases: 7. CDR3 size: 15 residues. Germline V gives CDR1 LNHDA, CDR2 SQIVND (reference sequence). The CDR3 loop is CATGLAGGGGDTQYF. The CDR3 coding sequence is TGTGCCACGGGACTAGCGGGGGGCGGAGGAGATACGCAGTATTTT.

For this clone: Other DNA sequences in the same sample also yield this CDR3. The gene calls are TRBV4-3 and TRBJ2-1, with 11 nucleotides matching TRBD2. This CDR3 region has 16 residues. Germline lookup yields CDR1 LGHNA and CDR2 YSLEER. V lost 3 bases and J lost 8; bases outside the gene matches: 9. Written as DNA, the CDR3 is TGCGCCAGCAGCCAGGAGGGGCTAGCGGGGGGTTATGAGCAGTTCTTC. Translated, it gives CASSQEGLAGGYEQFF.

The V gene is TRBV5-6, the J gene TRBJ1-2; D remains ambiguous. The CDR3 totals 15 residues. Trimming took off 0 bases at V and 4 bases at J, with 13 bases between the two ends. Germline V gene lookup returns CDR1 SGHDT and CDR2 YYEEEE. The CDR3 bases are TGTGCCAGCAGCTTGGGGGTTGGGGTAGGCTATGGCTACACCTTC. It specifies CASSLGVGVGYGYTF. Full variable domain (outside the CDR3, taken from reference TRBV5-6 and TRBJ1-2): DAGVTQSPTHLIKTRGQQVTLRCSPKSGHDTVSWYQQALGQGPQFIFQYYEEEERQRGNFPDRFSGHQFPNYSSELNVNALLLGDSALYLCASSLGVGVGYGYTFGSGTRLTVV.

The gene calls are TRBV19 and TRBJ1-1, with D possibly being TRBD1 (5 bases). The germline V gene encodes CDR1 LNHDA and CDR2 SQIVND (reference sequence). Trimming took 4 bases from V and 0 from J, leaving 15 bases between them. The CDR3 covers 16 residues. The CDR3 spells CASSTPRGFMNTEAFF. DNA for the CDR3: TGTGCCAGTAGTACCCCGAGGGGATTCATGAACACTGAAGCTTTCTTT.

The V gene is TRBV7-6, the J gene TRBJ1-5; perhaps TRBD1 as D (6 bases). The CDR3 totals 16 residues. CDR1 and CDR2 (germline): SGHVS, FNYEAQ. V gave up 1 base and J gave up 0 bases, with 10 bases separating them. In DNA form, the CDR3 reads TGTGCCAGCAGCTTAGGGACAGAGTATAGCAATCAGCCCCAGCATTTT. Protein sequence: CASSLGTEYSNQPQHF.

The rearrangement uses TRBV5-6 and TRBJ2-5, with a possible D match to TRBD1 (6 bases). Trimming shortened V by 3 bases and J by 2 bases, and 11 bases separated the two germline ends. Germline V gives CDR1 SGHDT, CDR2 YYEEEE. The CDR3 is 14 amino acids. The CDR3 DNA reads as TGTGCCAGCAGCTGGGACACCAATCAAGAGACCCAGTACTTC. Protein: CASSWDTNQETQYF.

This rearrangement joins TRBV14 to TRBJ1-1; the D gene is possibly TRBD1 (6 bases). V dropped 6 bases and J dropped 5 bases, with 10 bases sitting between them. Germline loops: CDR1 SGHDN, CDR2 FVKESK. The CDR3 length is 12 residues. The CDR3 loop is CASRSGDTEAFF. The CDR3 nucleotides read TGTGCCAGCAGATCAGGGGATACTGAAGCTTTCTTT.

V usage is TRBV19 and J usage is TRBJ1-1; no clear D gene. With 2 bases removed from V and 7 bases from J, the gap between germline ends came to 11 bases. Germline CDR1 is LNHDA and CDR2 is SQIVND (reference sequence). The CDR3 spans 13 residues. The CDR3 region is CASSILETSEAFF. CDR3 bases: TGTGCCAGTAGTATACTGGAAACCAGTGAAGCTTTCTTT.